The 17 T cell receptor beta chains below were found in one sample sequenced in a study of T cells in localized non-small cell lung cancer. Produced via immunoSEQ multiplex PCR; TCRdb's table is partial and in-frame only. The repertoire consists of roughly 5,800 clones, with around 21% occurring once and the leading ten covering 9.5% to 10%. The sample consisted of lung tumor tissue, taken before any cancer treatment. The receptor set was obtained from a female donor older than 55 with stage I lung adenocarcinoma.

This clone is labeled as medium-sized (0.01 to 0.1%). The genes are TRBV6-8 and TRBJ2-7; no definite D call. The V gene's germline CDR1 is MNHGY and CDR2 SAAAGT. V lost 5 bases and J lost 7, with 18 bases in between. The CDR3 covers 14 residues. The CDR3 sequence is CASSRLPGPREQYF. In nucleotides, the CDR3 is TGTGCCAGCAGTCGCCTCCCCGGGCCGAGGGAGCAGTACTTC.

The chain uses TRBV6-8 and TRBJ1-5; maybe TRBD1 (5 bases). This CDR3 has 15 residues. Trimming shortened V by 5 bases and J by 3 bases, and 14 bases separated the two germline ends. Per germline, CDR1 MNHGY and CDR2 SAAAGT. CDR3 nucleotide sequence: TGTGCCAGCAGTCCCATGCAGGGTATCAATCAGCCCCAGCATTTT. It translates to CASSPMQGINQPQHF.

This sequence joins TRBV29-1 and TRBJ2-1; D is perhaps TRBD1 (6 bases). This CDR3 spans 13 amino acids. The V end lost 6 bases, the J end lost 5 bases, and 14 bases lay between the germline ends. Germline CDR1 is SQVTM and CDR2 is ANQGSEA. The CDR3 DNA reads TGCAGCGTGACCCCGACAGGAGACAATGAGCAGTTCTTC. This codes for CSVTPTGDNEQFF.

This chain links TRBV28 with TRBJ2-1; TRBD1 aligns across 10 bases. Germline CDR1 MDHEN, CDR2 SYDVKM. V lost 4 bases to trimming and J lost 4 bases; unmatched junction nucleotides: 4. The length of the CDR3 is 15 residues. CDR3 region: CASSSGQGTYNEQFF. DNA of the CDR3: TGTGCCAGCAGTTCGGGACAGGGGACTTACAATGAGCAGTTCTTC.

The CDR3 reads CASGDTAGALDEQFF. The CDR3 bases are TGTGCCAGCGGGGACACGGCGGGAGCTCTTGATGAGCAGTTCTTC. V and J are TRBV7-5 and TRBJ2-1; the DNA was not compared with TRBD2, the D call given in the table. TRBV7-5 is a pseudogene. This CDR3 has 15 residues.

In DNA, the CDR3 is TGTGCCATCAGTGAGCCGGACAGGGGCTACACCTTC. This gives the protein CAISEPDRGYTF. This sequence joins TRBV10-3 and TRBJ1-2, with 7 bases identical to TRBD1. Germline V gene sequence: CDR1 ENHRY, CDR2 SYGVKD. The CDR3 length is 12 residues. The J segment lost 8 bases and the V segment lost 2 bases, leaving 2 bases of the junction unmatched.

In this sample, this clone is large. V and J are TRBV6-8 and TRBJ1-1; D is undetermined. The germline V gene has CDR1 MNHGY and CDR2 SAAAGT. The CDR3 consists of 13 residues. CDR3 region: CGSYSLDGTEAFF. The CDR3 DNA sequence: TGTGGCAGTTACAGCTTAGATGGCACTGAAGCTTTCTTT.

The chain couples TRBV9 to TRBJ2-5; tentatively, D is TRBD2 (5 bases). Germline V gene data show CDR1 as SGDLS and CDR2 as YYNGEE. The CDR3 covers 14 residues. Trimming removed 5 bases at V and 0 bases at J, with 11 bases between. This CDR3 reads CASSDIGDQETQYF. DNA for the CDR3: TGTGCCAGCAGTGATATCGGGGACCAAGAGACCCAGTACTTC. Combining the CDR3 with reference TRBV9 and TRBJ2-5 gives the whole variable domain DSGVTQTPKHLITATGQRVTLRCSPRSGDLSVYWYQQSLDQGLQFLIQYYNGEERAKGNILERFSAQQFPDLHSELNLSSLELGDSALYFCASSDIGDQETQYFGPGTRLLVL.

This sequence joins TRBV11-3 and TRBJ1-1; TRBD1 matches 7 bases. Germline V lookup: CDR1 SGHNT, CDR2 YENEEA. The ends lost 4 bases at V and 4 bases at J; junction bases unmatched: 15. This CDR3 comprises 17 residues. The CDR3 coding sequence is TGTGCCAGCAGCTCCCGGACAGGTCGTCCTTTGGGCACTGAAGCTTTCTTT. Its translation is CASSSRTGRPLGTEAFF.

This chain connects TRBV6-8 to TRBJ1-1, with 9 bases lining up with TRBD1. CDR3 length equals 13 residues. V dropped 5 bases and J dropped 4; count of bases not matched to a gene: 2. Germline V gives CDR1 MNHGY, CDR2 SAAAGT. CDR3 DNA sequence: TGTGCCAGCAGTAAGGACAGGGGCACTGAAGCTTTCTTT. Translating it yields CASSKDRGTEAFF.

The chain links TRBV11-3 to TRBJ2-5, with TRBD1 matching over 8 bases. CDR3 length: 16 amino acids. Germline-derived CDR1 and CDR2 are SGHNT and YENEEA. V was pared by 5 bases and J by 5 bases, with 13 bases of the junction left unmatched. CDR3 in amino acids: CASSPALDRALETQYF. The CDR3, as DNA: TGTGCCAGCAGCCCCGCCTTGGACAGGGCCCTCGAGACCCAGTACTTC. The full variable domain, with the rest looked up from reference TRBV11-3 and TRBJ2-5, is EAGVVQSPRYKIIEKKQPVAFWCNPISGHNTLYWYLQNLGQGPELLIRYENEEAVDDSQLPKDRFSAERLKGVDSTLKIQPAELGDSAVYLCASSPALDRALETQYFGPGTRLLVL.

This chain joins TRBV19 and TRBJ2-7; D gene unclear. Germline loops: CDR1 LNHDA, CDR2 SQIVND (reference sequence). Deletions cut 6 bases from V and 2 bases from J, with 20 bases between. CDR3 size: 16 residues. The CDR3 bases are TGTGCCAGTAGCGGAATAACTACCGGAGATGCCTACGAGCAGTACTTC. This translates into CASSGITTGDAYEQYF.

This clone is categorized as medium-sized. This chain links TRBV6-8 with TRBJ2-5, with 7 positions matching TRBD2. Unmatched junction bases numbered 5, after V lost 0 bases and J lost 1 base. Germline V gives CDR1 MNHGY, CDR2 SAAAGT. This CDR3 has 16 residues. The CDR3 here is CASSYSFTSAQETQYF. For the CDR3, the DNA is TGTGCCAGCAGTTACTCCTTCACTAGCGCCCAAGAGACCCAGTACTTC.

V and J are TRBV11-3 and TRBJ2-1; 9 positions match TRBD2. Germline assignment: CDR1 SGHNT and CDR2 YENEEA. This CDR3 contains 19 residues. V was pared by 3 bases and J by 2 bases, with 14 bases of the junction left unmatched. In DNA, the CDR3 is TGTGCCAGCAGCTTGACGGGTCTAGCGGGATCCTCAACCTACAATGAGCAGTTCTTC. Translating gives CASSLTGLAGSSTYNEQFF.

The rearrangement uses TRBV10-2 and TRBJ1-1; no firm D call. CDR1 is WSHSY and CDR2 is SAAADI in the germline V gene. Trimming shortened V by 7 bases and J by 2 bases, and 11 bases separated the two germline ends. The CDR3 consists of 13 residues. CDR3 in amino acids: CASTVGGNTEAFF. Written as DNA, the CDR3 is TGCGCCAGCACAGTGGGCGGTAACACTGAAGCTTTCTTT.

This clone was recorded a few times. The CDR3: CASSRSRDPDISYEQYF. The DNA for the CDR3 is TGCGCCAGCAGCCGATCCCGGGACCCGGACATAAGCTACGAGCAGTACTTC. The gene calls are TRBV5-1 and TRBJ2-7; possibly TRBD1 or TRBD2 for D (5 bases each). The CDR3 is made up of 17 amino acids. Trimming left V 4 bases short and J 3 bases short, with 23 bases between. Germline V CDR1 and CDR2: SGHRS, YFSETQ.

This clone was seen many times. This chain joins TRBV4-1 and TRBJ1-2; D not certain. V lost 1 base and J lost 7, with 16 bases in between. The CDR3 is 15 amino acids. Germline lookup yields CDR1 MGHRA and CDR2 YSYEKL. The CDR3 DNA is TGCGCCAGCAGCCAAGGGGGAGGGTCTCCCTCTGGCTACACCTTC. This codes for CASSQGGGSPSGYTF.